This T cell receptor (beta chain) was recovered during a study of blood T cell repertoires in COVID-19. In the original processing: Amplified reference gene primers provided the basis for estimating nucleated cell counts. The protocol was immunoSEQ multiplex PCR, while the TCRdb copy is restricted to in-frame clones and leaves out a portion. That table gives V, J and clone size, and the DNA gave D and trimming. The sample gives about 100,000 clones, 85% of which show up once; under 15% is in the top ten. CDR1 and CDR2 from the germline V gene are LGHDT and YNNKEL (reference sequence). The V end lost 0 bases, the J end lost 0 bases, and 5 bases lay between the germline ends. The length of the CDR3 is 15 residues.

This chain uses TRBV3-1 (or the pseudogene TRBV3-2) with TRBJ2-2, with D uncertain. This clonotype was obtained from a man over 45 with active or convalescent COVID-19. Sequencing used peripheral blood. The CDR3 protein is CASSQEFTNTGELFF. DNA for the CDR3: TGTGCCAGCAGCCAAGAGTTCACGAACACCGGGGAGCTGTTTTTT.